This TCR beta chain was sequenced for a study of glioma-infiltrating T cells. Study results and limitations: Tissue-blood divergence was below expectation in non-neoplastic patients, above in gliomas. Only very few CDR3 sequences appeared in both tissue and blood.

TCR alpha and beta CDR3 regions were amplified from RNA using iRepertoire nested multiplex PCR. For one-step reverse transcription and amplification, 100-400 ng of tissue mRNA or PBMC total RNA was used. TCRdb processed the multiplex PCR reads anew with MiXCR; each CDR3 protein has one entry. The sample has 100,000 to 150,000 distinct CDR3 sequences, approximately 23% seen once; the top ten hold roughly 15%. V lost 6 bases and J 7 bases, leaving 10 bases between the germline ends. In germline, CDR1 is MDHEN, CDR2 SYDVKM. This CDR3 is 12 amino acids long. This clonotype was detected many times. Its antigen is unidentified.

The V and J genes are TRBV28 and TRBJ2-1; a possible D gene is TRBD2 (7 bases). This receptor was obtained from a human donor with low-grade glioma or glioblastoma, undergoing nonglioma brain surgery, or in good health (not recorded which). Sequenced: glioma tissue, nonneoplastic brain tissue, or PBMCs (not recorded which). The CDR3 DNA reads TGTGCCAGCAGACAGGGAGGGAATGAGCAGTTCTTC. Translation: CASRQGGNEQFF.